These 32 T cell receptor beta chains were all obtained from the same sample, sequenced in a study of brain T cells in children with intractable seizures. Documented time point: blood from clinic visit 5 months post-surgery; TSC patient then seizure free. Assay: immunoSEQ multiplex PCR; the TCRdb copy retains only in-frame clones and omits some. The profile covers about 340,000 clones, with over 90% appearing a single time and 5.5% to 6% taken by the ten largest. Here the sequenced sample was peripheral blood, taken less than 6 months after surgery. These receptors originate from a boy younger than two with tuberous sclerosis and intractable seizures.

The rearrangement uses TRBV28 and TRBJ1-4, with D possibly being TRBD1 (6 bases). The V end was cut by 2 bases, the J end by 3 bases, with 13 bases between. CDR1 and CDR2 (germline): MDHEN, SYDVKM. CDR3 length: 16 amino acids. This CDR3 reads CASSLRFGTPNEKLFF. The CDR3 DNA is TGTGCCAGCAGTTTAAGGTTCGGGACACCTAATGAAAAACTGTTTTTT.

CDR3 sequence (DNA): TGTGCCTGGAGTGTAAATCCCTCGGTATTAGCGCGAACGCCGCTTTCCTACAATGAGCAGTTCTTC. Encoded protein: CAWSVNPSVLARTPLSYNEQFF. V and J are TRBV30 and TRBJ2-1; a weak D match, TRBD2 (5 bases). The CDR3 consists of 22 residues. The germline V gene encodes CDR1 GTSNPN and CDR2 SVGIG (reference sequence). V was shortened by 0 bases and J by 1 base, with 31 bases between the two germline ends. Complete variable domain (other parts from reference TRBV30 and TRBJ2-1): SQTIHQWPATLVQPVGSPLSLECTVEGTSNPNLYWYRQAAGRGLQLLFYSVGIGQISSEVPQNLSASRPQDRQFILSSKKLLLSDSGFYLCAWSVNPSVLARTPLSYNEQFFGPGTRLTVL.

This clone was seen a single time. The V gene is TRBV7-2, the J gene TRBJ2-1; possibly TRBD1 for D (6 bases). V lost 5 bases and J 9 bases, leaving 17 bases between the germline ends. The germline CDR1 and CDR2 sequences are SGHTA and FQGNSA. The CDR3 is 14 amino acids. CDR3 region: CASSVGHDGTEQFF. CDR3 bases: TGTGCCAGCAGCGTGGGACACGATGGGACTGAGCAGTTCTTC.

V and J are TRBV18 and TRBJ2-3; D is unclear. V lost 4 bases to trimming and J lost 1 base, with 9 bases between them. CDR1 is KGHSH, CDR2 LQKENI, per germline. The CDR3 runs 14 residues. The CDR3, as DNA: TGTGCCAGCTCACATCCCCCCCGCACAGATACGCAGTATTTT. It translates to CASSHPPRTDTQYF.

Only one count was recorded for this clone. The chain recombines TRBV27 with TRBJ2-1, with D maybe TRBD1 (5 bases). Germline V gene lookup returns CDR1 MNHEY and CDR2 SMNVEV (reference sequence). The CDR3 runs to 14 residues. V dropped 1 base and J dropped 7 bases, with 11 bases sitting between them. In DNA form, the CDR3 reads TGTGCCAGCAGTTTATTTGCAGGGTGGAATGAGCAGTTCTTC. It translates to CASSLFAGWNEQFF.

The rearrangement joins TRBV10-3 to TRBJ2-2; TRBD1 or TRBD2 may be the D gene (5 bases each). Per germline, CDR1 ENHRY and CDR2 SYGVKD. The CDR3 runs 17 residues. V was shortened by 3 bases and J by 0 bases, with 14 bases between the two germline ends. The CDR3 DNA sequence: TGTGCCATCAGTGAATCACCGGGACGGTCGAACACCGGGGAGCTGTTTTTT. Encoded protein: CAISESPGRSNTGELFF.

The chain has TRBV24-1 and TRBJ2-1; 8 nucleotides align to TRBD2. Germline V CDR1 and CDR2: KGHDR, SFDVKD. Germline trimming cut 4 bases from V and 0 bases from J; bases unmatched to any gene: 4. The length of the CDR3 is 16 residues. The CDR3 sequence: CATSDRSGDSYNEQFF. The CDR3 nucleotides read TGTGCCACCAGTGACCGTAGCGGGGACTCCTACAATGAGCAGTTCTTC.

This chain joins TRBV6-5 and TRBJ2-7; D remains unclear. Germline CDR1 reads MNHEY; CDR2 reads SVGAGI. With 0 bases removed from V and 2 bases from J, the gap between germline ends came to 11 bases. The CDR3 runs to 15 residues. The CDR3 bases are TGTGCCAGCAGTTACTCCGCGAGCACCCCCTACGAGCAGTACTTC. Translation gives CASSYSASTPYEQYF.

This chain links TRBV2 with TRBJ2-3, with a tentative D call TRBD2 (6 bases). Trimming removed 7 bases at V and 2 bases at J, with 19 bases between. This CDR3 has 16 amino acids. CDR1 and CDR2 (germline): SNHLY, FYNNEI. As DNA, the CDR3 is TGTGCCAGCATGATTCCTCCGGGGGAAAACACAGATACGCAGTATTTT. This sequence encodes CASMIPPGENTDTQYF. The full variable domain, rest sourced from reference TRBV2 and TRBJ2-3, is EPEVTQTPSHQVTQMGQEVILRCVPISNHLYFYWYRQILGQKVEFLVSFYNNEISEKSEIFDDQFSVERPDGSNFTLKIRSTKLEDSAMYFCASMIPPGENTDTQYFGPGTRLTVL.

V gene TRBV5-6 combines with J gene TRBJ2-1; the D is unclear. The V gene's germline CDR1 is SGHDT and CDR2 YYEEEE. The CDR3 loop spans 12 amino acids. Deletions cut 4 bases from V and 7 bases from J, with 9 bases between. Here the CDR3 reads CASSQGRNEQFF. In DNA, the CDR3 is TGTGCCAGCAGCCAAGGCAGGAATGAGCAGTTCTTC.

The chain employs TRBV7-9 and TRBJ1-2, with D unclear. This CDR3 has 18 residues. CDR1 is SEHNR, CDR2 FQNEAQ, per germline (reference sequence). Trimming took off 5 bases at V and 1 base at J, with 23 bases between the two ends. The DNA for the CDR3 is TGTGCCAGCAGCCCCGAGTGGGCGACATCGACTTTTAACTATGGCTACACCTTC. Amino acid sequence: CASSPEWATSTFNYGYTF.

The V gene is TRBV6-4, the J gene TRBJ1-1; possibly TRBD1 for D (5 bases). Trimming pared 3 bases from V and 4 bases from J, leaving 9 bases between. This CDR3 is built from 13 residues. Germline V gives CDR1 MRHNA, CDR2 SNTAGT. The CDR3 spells CASSDGAGTEAFF. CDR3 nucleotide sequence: TGTGCCAGCAGTGATGGGGCAGGCACTGAAGCTTTCTTT.

CDR3 nucleotides: TGTGCCAGCAGCTTAACGCCGGGCTACGAGCAGTACTTC. It codes for CASSLTPGYEQYF. The gene calls are TRBV7-3 and TRBJ2-7; D call uncertain. The V end was cut by 0 bases, the J end by 3 bases, with 6 bases between. The CDR3 covers 13 residues. Germline CDR1 is SGHTA and CDR2 is FQGTGA.

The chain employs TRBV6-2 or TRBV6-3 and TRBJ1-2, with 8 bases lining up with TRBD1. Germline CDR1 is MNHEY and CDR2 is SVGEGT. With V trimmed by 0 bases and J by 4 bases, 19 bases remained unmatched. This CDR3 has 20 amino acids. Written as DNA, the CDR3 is TGTGCCAGCAGTTACTCGACCTCGACTAAGGGACAGGTGGGCCTCTATGGCTACACCTTC. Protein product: CASSYSTSTKGQVGLYGYTF.

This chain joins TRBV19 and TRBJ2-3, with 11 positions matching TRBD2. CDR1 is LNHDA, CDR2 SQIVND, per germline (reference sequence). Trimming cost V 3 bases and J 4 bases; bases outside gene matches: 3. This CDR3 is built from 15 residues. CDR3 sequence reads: CASSIIAGGPDTQYF. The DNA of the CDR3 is TGTGCCAGTAGTATTATAGCGGGGGGGCCAGATACGCAGTATTTT.

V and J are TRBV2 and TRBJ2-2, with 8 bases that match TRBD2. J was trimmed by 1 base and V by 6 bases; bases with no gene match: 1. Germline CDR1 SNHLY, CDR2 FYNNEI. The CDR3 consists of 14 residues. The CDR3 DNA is TGTGCCAGCAGGAGCGGGAGGAACACCGGGGAGCTGTTTTTT. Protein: CASRSGRNTGELFF.

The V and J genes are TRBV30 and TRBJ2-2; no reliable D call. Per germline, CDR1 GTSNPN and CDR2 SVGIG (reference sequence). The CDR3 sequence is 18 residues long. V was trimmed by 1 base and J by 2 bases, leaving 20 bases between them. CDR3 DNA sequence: TGTGCCTGGAGTGCCTTTACCATTTATACAAGCAACACCGGGGAGCTGTTTTTT. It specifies CAWSAFTIYTSNTGELFF.

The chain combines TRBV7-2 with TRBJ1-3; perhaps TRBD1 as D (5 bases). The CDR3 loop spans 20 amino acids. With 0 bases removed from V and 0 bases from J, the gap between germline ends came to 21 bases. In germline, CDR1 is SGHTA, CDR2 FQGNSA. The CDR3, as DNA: TGTGCCAGCAGCTTAGCGCTCGCCAGGGCCCCTCGATTCTCTGGAAACACCATATATTTT. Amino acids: CASSLALARAPRFSGNTIYF.

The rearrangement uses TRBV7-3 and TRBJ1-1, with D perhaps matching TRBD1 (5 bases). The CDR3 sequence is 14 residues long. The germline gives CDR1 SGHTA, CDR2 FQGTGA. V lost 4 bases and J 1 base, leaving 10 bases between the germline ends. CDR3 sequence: CASSSGHANTEAFF. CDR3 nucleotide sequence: TGTGCCAGCAGCTCCGGACACGCGAACACTGAAGCTTTCTTT.

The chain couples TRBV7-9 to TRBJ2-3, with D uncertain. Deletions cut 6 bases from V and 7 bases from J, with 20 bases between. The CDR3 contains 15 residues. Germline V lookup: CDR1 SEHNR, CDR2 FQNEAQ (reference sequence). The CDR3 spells CASRSRLSSSNTQYF. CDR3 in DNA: TGTGCCAGCAGATCCCGATTGTCCAGTTCAAATACGCAGTATTTT.

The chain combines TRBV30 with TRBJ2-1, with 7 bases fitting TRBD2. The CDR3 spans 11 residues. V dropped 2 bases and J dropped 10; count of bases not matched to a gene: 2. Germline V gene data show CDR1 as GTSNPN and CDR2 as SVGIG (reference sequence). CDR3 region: CAWSTGREQFF. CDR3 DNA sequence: TGTGCCTGGAGTACCGGGAGGGAGCAGTTCTTC.

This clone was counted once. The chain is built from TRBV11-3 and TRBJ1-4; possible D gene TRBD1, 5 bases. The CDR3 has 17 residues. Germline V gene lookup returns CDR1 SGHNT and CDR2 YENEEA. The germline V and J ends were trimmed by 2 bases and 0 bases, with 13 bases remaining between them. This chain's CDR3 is CASSLYDSDATNEKLFF. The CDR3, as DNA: TGTGCCAGCAGCTTATACGACAGTGATGCAACTAATGAAAAACTGTTTTTT.

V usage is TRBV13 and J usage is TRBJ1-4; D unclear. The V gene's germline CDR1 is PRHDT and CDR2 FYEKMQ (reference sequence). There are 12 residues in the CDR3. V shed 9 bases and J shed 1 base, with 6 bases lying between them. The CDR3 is CASQETNEKLFF. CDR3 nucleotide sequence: TGTGCCAGTCAGGAAACTAATGAAAAACTGTTTTTT.

CDR3 protein: CASSYLAGGPGELFF. The DNA of the CDR3 is TGTGCCAGCAGCTATCTAGCGGGAGGGCCCGGGGAGCTGTTTTTT. This sequence joins TRBV7-3 and TRBJ2-2, with 12 bases lining up with TRBD2. This CDR3 comprises 15 residues. Germline CDR1 SGHTA, CDR2 FQGTGA. The J segment lost 6 bases and the V segment lost 4 bases, leaving 3 bases of the junction unmatched. The full variable domain, its missing parts supplied by reference TRBV7-3 and TRBJ2-2, is GAGVSQTPSNKVTEKGKYVELRCDPISGHTALYWYRQSLGQGPEFLIYFQGTGAADDSGLPNDRFFAVRPEGSVSTLKIQRTERGDSAVYLCASSYLAGGPGELFFGEGSRLTVL.

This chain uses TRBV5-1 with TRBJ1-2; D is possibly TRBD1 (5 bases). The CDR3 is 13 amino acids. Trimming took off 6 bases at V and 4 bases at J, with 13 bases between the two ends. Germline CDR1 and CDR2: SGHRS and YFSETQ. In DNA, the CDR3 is TGCGCCAGCAACGATCACCAGGGCTATGGCTACACCTTC. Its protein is CASNDHQGYGYTF.

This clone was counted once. CDR3 sequence reads: CASSPLAGQGHDLGNVLTF. CDR3 bases: TGTGCCAGCAGTCCCCTAGCCGGACAGGGGCACGATTTAGGCAACGTCCTGACTTTC. The chain recombines TRBV27 with TRBJ2-6, with 9 bases fitting TRBD1. The V gene end was trimmed by 5 bases and the J gene end by 9 bases; junction bases not matched to a gene: 20. Germline values: CDR1 MNHEY, CDR2 SMNVEV (reference sequence). The CDR3 runs to 19 residues. The whole variable domain, remainder taken from reference TRBV27 and TRBJ2-6, is EAQVTQNPRYLITVTGKKLTVTCSQNMNHEYMSWYRQDPGLGLRQIYYSMNVEVTDKGDVPEGYKVSRKEKRNFPLILESPSPNQTSLYFCASSPLAGQGHDLGNVLTFGAGSRLTVL.

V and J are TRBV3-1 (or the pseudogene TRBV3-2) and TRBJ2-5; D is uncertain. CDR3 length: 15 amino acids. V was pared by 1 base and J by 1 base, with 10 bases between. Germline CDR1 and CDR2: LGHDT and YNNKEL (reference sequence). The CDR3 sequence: CASSQVGPGQETQYF. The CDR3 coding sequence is TGTGCCAGCAGCCAAGTTGGCCCAGGCCAAGAGACCCAGTACTTC.

DNA of the CDR3: TGCGCCAGCAGTGTAGCCAGCGGGAGGCAAGAGACCCAGTACTTC. Its protein is CASSVASGRQETQYF. The rearrangement uses TRBV10-2 and TRBJ2-5, with 9 bases matching TRBD2. Germline CDR1 WSHSY, CDR2 SAAADI. V was clipped by 4 bases and J by 2 bases; unmatched bases: 5. The CDR3 totals 15 residues.

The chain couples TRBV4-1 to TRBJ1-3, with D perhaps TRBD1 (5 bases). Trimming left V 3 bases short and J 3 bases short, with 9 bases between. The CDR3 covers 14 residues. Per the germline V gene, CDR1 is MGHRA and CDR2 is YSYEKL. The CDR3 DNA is TGCGCCAGCAGCCACCCGGGGGTTGGAAACACCATATATTTT. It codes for CASSHPGVGNTIYF.

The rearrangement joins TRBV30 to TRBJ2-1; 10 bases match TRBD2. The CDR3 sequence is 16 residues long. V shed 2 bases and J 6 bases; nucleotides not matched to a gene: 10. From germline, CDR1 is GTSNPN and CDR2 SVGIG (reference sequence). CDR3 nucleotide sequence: TGTGCCTGGAGTCGGCCTAGCGGGAGAGGTACCAATGAGCAGTTCTTC. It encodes CAWSRPSGRGTNEQFF.

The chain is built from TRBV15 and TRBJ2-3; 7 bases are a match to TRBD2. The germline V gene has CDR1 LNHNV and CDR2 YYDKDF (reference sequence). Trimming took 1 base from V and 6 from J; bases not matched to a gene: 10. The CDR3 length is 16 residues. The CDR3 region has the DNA TGTGCCACCAGCAGAGGGAGGGCTAGCGGCTCGGATACGCAGTATTTT. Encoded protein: CATSRGRASGSDTQYF.

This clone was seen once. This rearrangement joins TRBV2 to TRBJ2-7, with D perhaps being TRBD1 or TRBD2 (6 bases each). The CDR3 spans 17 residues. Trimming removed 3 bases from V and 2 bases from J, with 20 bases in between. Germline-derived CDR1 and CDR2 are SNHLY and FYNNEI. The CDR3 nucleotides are TGTGCCAGCAGTGAGGGGGGCCAGAATCCCCGACCCTACGAGCAGTACTTC. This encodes CASSEGGQNPRPYEQYF.